The T cell receptor beta chain described here comes from a study of blood T cell repertoires in COVID-19 (dated by TCRdb to about 2020). With regard to the full study: Samples covering the acute and convalescent phases of COVID-19 were provided by collaborators in the United States, Italy and Spain. The prospective study material was composed of cDNA or gDNA derived from T cells, B-cell-depleted T cells, or PBMCs. Subjects who had been exposed to COVID-19, were actively infected with it, or had recovered from it provided the deeply sampled blood TCRbeta repertoires that made up the dataset. The repertoires were released in a freely available public database intended as a resource for research on the immune response to SARS-CoV-2. The samples were drawn from two sources: the first 160 participants of the ongoing ImmuneRACE study, and fewer than 1,500 subjects contributed by 6 global collaborators. Nearly every sample came with metadata listing a de-identified subject ID, COVID-19 status, age in years and sex. Where available, HLA class I and class II types were taken from metadata supplied by the sample provider and were not determined by assay-based typing. The full study reports these points: The quantity of clinical and demographic metadata differed by source and by participant and was supplied without curation.

TCRbeta CDR3 regions were amplified from genomic DNA by means of the immunoSEQ Assay, a bias-controlled multiplex PCR. Per the original workflow: Nucleated cell counts per sample were estimated from amplification of reference gene primers within the assay. To quantify the absolute abundance of each unique TCRbeta CDR3 rearrangement, sequence reads were collapsed and filtered. For each sample, productive Simpson clonality was calculated as the square root of Simpson's diversity index over productive rearrangements. TCRdb holds this immuneACCESS table with in-frame rearrangements only. Some clones are missing; in checked studies, unresolved V genes explain under half, and the rest has no known cause. For V, J and clone size, that table is used; D and trimming come from the DNA. For this sample there are about 80,000 clones; 75% to 90% appear just once. The top ten clonotypes cover more than 5% of the sample.

CDR1 and CDR2 (SGHTA, FQGNSA) derive from the germline V gene. The CDR3 contains 12 residues, cysteine and phenylalanine counted. The retained sequence is limited to the CDR3, 36 bases, with the frame set at the first base. Trimming takes 5 bases from V and 7 bases from J, and the germline ends sit 11 bases apart. The collaborating institutions used their own protocols to collect whole blood in K2EDTA tubes. For TCRbeta analysis, collaborator samples were shipped as frozen whole blood, as isolated PBMCs, or as DNA extracted from either sample type. For this clone: Its antigen remains unidentified. No much larger clone exists at a distance of one base, and base qualities are not known.

This clonotype originated in a man aged 60-69 years with active or convalescent COVID-19. Sequencing used peripheral blood. The rearrangement joined TRBV7-2 to TRBJ1-1; no D gene can be assigned with confidence. The CDR3 reads CASSPVKYEAFF. The nucleotide sequence is TGTGCCAGCAGCCCGGTCAAGTATGAAGCTTTCTTT. The full variable domain, completed from the reference TRBV7-2 and TRBJ1-1 proteins outside the CDR3, reads GAGVSQSPSNKVTEKGKDVELRCDPISGHTALYWYRQSLGQGLEFLIYFQGNSAPDKSGLPSDRFSAERTGGSVSTLTIQRTQQEDSAVYLCASSPVKYEAFFGQGTRLTVV.